The 23 T cell receptor beta chains below all came from one sample that was sequenced in a study of cytomegalovirus exposure and HLA in healthy donors. The primer mix had 60 Vbeta and 13 Jbeta primers. Clones were read by immunoSEQ multiplex PCR, and TCRdb kept only the in-frame ones, dropping some. The sample includes around 130,000 clones, roughly three quarters of them seen just once. The source material was PBMCs. Receptor source: a woman in her 40s in good health and CMV-seronegative.

CDR3 in amino acids: CASSWTSGSIVETQYF. CDR3 DNA sequence: TGTGCCAGCAGCTGGACTAGCGGGAGTATCGTAGAGACCCAGTACTTC. The chain combines TRBV11-2 with TRBJ2-5; 13 nucleotides line up with TRBD2. The germline gives CDR1 SGHAT, CDR2 FQNNGV. Trimming cost V 4 bases and J 4 bases; bases outside gene matches: 6. The length of the CDR3 is 16 residues.

This CDR3 reads CASSPLTGPGEKLFF. The CDR3 DNA reads TGCGCCAGCAGCCCCCTGACAGGGCCTGGGGAAAAACTGTTTTTT. The gene calls are TRBV5-1 and TRBJ1-4; 7 positions agree with TRBD1. Per germline, CDR1 SGHRS and CDR2 YFSETQ. The junction had 11 bases not matched to a gene; V was cut back by 4 bases and J by 8 bases. The CDR3 spans 15 residues.

The chain combines TRBV9 with TRBJ2-1; 9 positions agree with TRBD2. The ends lost 4 bases at V and 7 bases at J; junction bases unmatched: 15. CDR3 length: 17 amino acids. CDR1 is SGDLS, CDR2 YYNGEE, per germline. The CDR3 nucleotides are TGTGCCAGCAGCCCCTCCGTAGCCCTAGCGGGGAGGAATGAGCAGTTCTTC. Translating it yields CASSPSVALAGRNEQFF.

On this clone: Within the sample, other DNA sequences also encode this same CDR3. The gene calls are TRBV19 and TRBJ2-1, with 7 nucleotides matching TRBD1. Germline V gene sequence: CDR1 LNHDA, CDR2 SQIVND (reference sequence). This CDR3 comprises 13 residues. V gave up 4 bases and J gave up 3 bases; unmatched junction bases: 0. CDR3 protein: CASSNRGYNEQFF. CDR3 coding DNA: TGTGCCAGTAGTAACAGGGGCTACAATGAGCAGTTCTTC. Looking up the rest from reference TRBV19 and TRBJ2-1 gives the full variable domain: DGGITQSPKYLFRKEGQNVTLSCEQNLNHDAMYWYRQDPGQGLRLIYYSQIVNDFQKGDIAEGYSVSREKKESFPLTVTSAQKNPTAFYLCASSNRGYNEQFFGPGTRLTVL.

This chain uses TRBV29-1 with TRBJ2-7; 7 bases line up with TRBD2. The CDR3 sequence is 14 residues long. Germline CDR1 is SQVTM and CDR2 is ANQGSEA. The J segment lost 1 base and the V segment lost 1 base, leaving 4 bases of the junction unmatched. The DNA of the CDR3 is TGCAGCGTTGAAGCACCGGGGGGTTCCTACGAGCAGTACTTC. Protein product: CSVEAPGGSYEQYF.

The chain is built from TRBV6-1 and TRBJ1-5; 7 bases line up with TRBD1. The CDR3 runs to 15 residues. The V gene end was trimmed by 3 bases and the J gene end by 6 bases; junction bases not matched to a gene: 8. Germline CDR1 is MNHNS and CDR2 is SASEGT. The CDR3 coding sequence is TGTGCCAGCAGTGACAGGGGGATAGGGGGTCAGCCCCAGCATTTT. Its translation: CASSDRGIGGQPQHF.

The rearrangement uses TRBV27 and TRBJ1-1; 7 bases map to TRBD1. Unmatched junction bases numbered 3, after V lost 5 bases and J lost 3 bases. Looked up from germline, CDR1 is MNHEY and CDR2 is SMNVEV (reference sequence). The CDR3 totals 13 residues. The CDR3 sequence: CASSRDSYTEAFF. For the CDR3, the DNA is TGTGCCAGCAGTCGGGACAGTTACACTGAAGCTTTCTTT.

This clone was seen only a few times. This chain connects TRBV2 to TRBJ2-2, with 8 bases that match TRBD2. CDR3 length: 15 amino acids. Looked up from germline, CDR1 is SNHLY and CDR2 is FYNNEI. V was clipped by 6 bases and J by 5 bases; unmatched bases: 8. In DNA form, the CDR3 reads TGTGCCAGCAGCCCGGGACTAGGGGGAACCGGGGAGCTGTTTTTT. It codes for CASSPGLGGTGELFF.

The chain carries TRBV11-2 and TRBJ1-2; 7 bases map to TRBD1. J was trimmed by 1 base and V by 3 bases; bases with no gene match: 8. The CDR3 has 16 amino acids. Germline loops: CDR1 SGHAT, CDR2 FQNNGV. In DNA, the CDR3 is TGTGCCAGCAGCTTTGGGGCCAGGGGGGATAACTATGGCTACACCTTC. Protein product: CASSFGARGDNYGYTF.

This clone turned up a few times. The V gene is TRBV9, the J gene TRBJ2-1; TRBD2 is a possible D gene (5 bases). Germline CDR1 SGDLS, CDR2 YYNGEE. This CDR3 has 14 residues. The V and J ends lost 6 bases and 3 bases respectively, with 13 bases between them. The CDR3 DNA is TGTGCCAGCACTCGGACTTTAAACTACAATGAGCAGTTCTTC. It specifies CASTRTLNYNEQFF.

V gene TRBV5-1 combines with J gene TRBJ2-3; maybe TRBD2 (6 bases). This CDR3 has 13 residues. Between the trimmed V and J ends, which lost 3 bases and 5 bases, there was a span of 10 bases. CDR1 and CDR2 from the germline V gene are SGHRS and YFSETQ. The CDR3 nucleotides are TGCGCCAGCAGCTCGGGGGTGGGAGATACGCAGTATTTT. This codes for CASSSGVGDTQYF. The variable domain in full, with the rest retrieved from reference TRBV5-1 and TRBJ2-3, is KAGVTQTPRYLIKTRGQQVTLSCSPISGHRSVSWYQQTPGQGLQFLFEYFSETQRNKGNFPGRFSGRQFSNSRSEMNVSTLELGDSALYLCASSSGVGDTQYFGPGTRLTVL.

This clone occurred once. The rearrangement links TRBV7-9 to TRBJ1-1; 9 bases match TRBD1. Germline lookup yields CDR1 SEHNR and CDR2 FQNEAQ (reference sequence). CDR3 size: 13 residues. V was pared by 4 bases and J by 8 bases, with 5 bases of the junction left unmatched. As DNA, the CDR3 is TGTGCCAGCAGCTCCCGGACAGGGGAGGAAGCTTTCTTT. It encodes CASSSRTGEEAFF.

The gene calls are TRBV6-6 and TRBJ1-2; 10 bases line up with TRBD1. Looked up from germline, CDR1 is MNHNY and CDR2 is SVGAGI (reference sequence). J gave up 2 bases and V 6 bases, and 3 bases lay outside the gene matches. The CDR3 loop spans 14 amino acids. In DNA, the CDR3 is TGTGCCAGCAGCTTGGGACAGGGGAACTATGGCTACACCTTC. This codes for CASSLGQGNYGYTF.

The gene calls are TRBV15 and TRBJ1-1, with D possibly being TRBD1 (5 bases). The germline CDR1 and CDR2 sequences are LNHNV and YYDKDF (reference sequence). V lost 6 bases and J lost 6, with 14 bases in between. This CDR3 region has 13 residues. For the CDR3, the DNA is TGTGCCACCAGGACGGGGGGGGATCCTGAAGCTTTCTTT. Amino acid sequence: CATRTGGDPEAFF.

V gene TRBV6-1 combines with J gene TRBJ1-2, with TRBD1 matching over 7 bases. Germline V gene data show CDR1 as MNHNS and CDR2 as SASEGT. After removal of 6 bases from V and 4 bases from J, the junction contained 11 bases not matched to a gene. The CDR3 runs to 15 residues. CDR3 in amino acids: CASSLPWGTAYGYTF. CDR3 in DNA: TGTGCCAGCAGCCTCCCCTGGGGGACAGCCTATGGCTACACCTTC.

The rearrangement joins TRBV7-4 to TRBJ1-2; D gene uncertain. This CDR3 has 13 residues. Germline CDR1 reads SGHVT; CDR2 reads SQSDAQ. The CDR3 region has the DNA TGTGGGGGTTATGTTAGGTCGGAGGTTGGCTACACCTTC. It specifies CGGYVRSEVGYTF.

The V and J genes are TRBV5-8 and TRBJ1-6; TRBD1 matches at 9 bases. The CDR3 has 15 residues. The junction had 1 base not matched to a gene; V was cut back by 0 bases and J by 6 bases. Germline V gives CDR1 SGHTS, CDR2 YDEGEE. For the CDR3, the DNA is TGTGCCAGCAGCTTGGAGGACAGGGGTAATTCACCCCTCCACTTT. This gives the protein CASSLEDRGNSPLHF.

This rearrangement joins TRBV19 to TRBJ2-2; 8 bases agree with TRBD1. The trim removed 7 bases at V and 4 bases at J, leaving 2 bases unmatched. This CDR3 region has 13 residues. CDR1 is LNHDA and CDR2 is SQIVND in the germline V gene (reference sequence). This CDR3 reads CASNTGGTGELFF. The CDR3 DNA follows: TGTGCCAGTAATACAGGGGGCACCGGGGAGCTGTTTTTT.

The chain combines TRBV9 with TRBJ2-3, with D perhaps matching TRBD2 (6 bases). In germline, CDR1 is SGDLS, CDR2 YYNGEE. The CDR3 totals 17 residues. V shed 0 bases and J shed 1 base, with 15 bases lying between them. CDR3 loop: CASSVAGAGGGTDTQYF. The CDR3 DNA follows: TGTGCCAGCAGCGTAGCTGGGGCAGGAGGGGGCACAGATACGCAGTATTTT. Full variable domain (remainder filled in from reference TRBV9 and TRBJ2-3): DSGVTQTPKHLITATGQRVTLRCSPRSGDLSVYWYQQSLDQGLQFLIQYYNGEERAKGNILERFSAQQFPDLHSELNLSSLELGDSALYFCASSVAGAGGGTDTQYFGPGTRLTVL.

This chain connects TRBV28 to TRBJ1-6, with 8 bases lining up with TRBD1. The ends lost 3 bases at V and 8 bases at J; junction bases unmatched: 3. The germline V gene encodes CDR1 MDHEN and CDR2 SYDVKM. The CDR3 consists of 14 residues. The CDR3 reads CASSLGQADSPLHF. The CDR3 coding sequence is TGTGCCAGCAGTTTGGGACAGGCCGATTCACCCCTCCACTTT.

The chain carries TRBV13 and TRBJ1-4; 10 positions agree with TRBD1. Trimming removed 3 bases from V and 8 bases from J; junction bases left unmatched: 3. The CDR3 has 14 residues. Germline loops: CDR1 PRHDT, CDR2 FYEKMQ (reference sequence). The chain's CDR3 is CASSFRQGAEKLFF. CDR3 in DNA: TGTGCCAGCAGCTTTCGACAGGGGGCGGAAAAACTGTTTTTT.

This clone was recorded only once. This chain links TRBV28 with TRBJ1-5, with D unclear. The germline V gene encodes CDR1 MDHEN and CDR2 SYDVKM. The CDR3 loop spans 15 amino acids. V lost 1 base to trimming and J lost 0 bases, with 7 bases between them. The CDR3 DNA reads TGTGCCAGCAGTTTATATGGGAGTAGCAATCAGCCCCAGCATTTT. Encoded protein: CASSLYGSSNQPQHF.

The rearrangement links TRBV30 to TRBJ1-1, with D tentatively TRBD1 (6 bases). V was trimmed by 3 bases and J by 11 bases, leaving 28 bases between them. Germline V gene lookup returns CDR1 GTSNPN and CDR2 SVGIG (reference sequence). The CDR3 length is 16 residues. The CDR3 DNA reads as TGTGCCTGGAGCCGCCGTAAGGGGGGGGGAGTAATCGAGGCTTTCTTT. It encodes CAWSRRKGGGVIEAFF.